A single sample is the source of the 22 T cell receptor beta chains below, sequenced in a study of CD8 T cells in Susac syndrome. The authors reverse transcribed about 0.5 to 1 ug RNA with random hexamers. One entry per CDR3 protein, called by TCRdb with MiXCR from the immunoSEQ multiplex PCR reads. The data show about 210,000 distinct CDR3 sequences, 95% seen once. The material sequenced was CD4+ T cells from PBMCs. These receptors originate from a human donor with multiple sclerosis.

The rearrangement joins TRBV3-1 to TRBJ2-2; the D is unclear. V lost 0 bases to trimming and J lost 4 bases, with 6 bases between them. The germline CDR1 and CDR2 sequences are LGHDT and YNNKEL (reference sequence). The CDR3 has 14 residues. CDR3 protein: CASSQEGFTGELFF. The CDR3 nucleotides are TGTGCCAGCAGCCAAGAAGGGTTCACCGGGGAGCTGTTTTTT.

The genes are TRBV9 and TRBJ1-2; D might be TRBD1 (6 bases). Germline V gives CDR1 SGDLS, CDR2 YYNGEE. This CDR3 spans 15 amino acids. Deletions cut 2 bases from V and 0 bases from J, with 11 bases between. CDR3 sequence reads: CASSVQGSANYGYTF. CDR3 bases: TGTGCCAGCAGCGTCCAGGGGTCCGCTAACTATGGCTACACCTTC.

The chain combines TRBV12-3 or TRBV12-4 with TRBJ2-7, with D tentatively TRBD2 (6 bases). V lost 2 bases and J lost 2, with 10 bases in between. The CDR3 covers 14 residues. The CDR3 region is CASSLQGGAYEQYF. The CDR3 coding sequence is TGTGCCAGCAGTTTACAGGGAGGAGCCTACGAGCAGTACTTC.

V usage is TRBV15 and J usage is TRBJ2-7; D assignment may be TRBD1 or TRBD2 (5 bases each). Trimming shortened V by 0 bases and J by 3 bases, and 12 bases separated the two germline ends. CDR1 and CDR2 from the germline V gene are LNHNV and YYDKDF (reference sequence). The CDR3 has 15 amino acids. The CDR3 sequence is CATSREGVSGYEQYF. The CDR3 nucleotides are TGTGCCACCAGCAGAGAGGGGGTGTCAGGCTACGAGCAGTACTTC.

The chain links TRBV15 to TRBJ1-2, with D unresolved. Germline CDR1 is LNHNV and CDR2 is YYDKDF (reference sequence). V gave up 1 base and J gave up 5 bases, with 14 bases separating them. CDR3 length equals 15 residues. In nucleotides, the CDR3 is TGTGCCACCAGCAGAGGACGGCAGGACTTTTATGGCTACACCTTC. Residues: CATSRGRQDFYGYTF.

V and J are TRBV29-1 and TRBJ1-2; D may be TRBD1 (6 bases). This CDR3 comprises 11 residues. Looked up from germline, CDR1 is SQVTM and CDR2 is ANQGSEA. Trimming removed 8 bases from V and 6 bases from J, with 13 bases in between. The CDR3 reads CSSDGGDGYTF. The CDR3 DNA reads as TGCAGCTCGGACGGGGGCGATGGCTACACCTTC.

The chain links TRBV27 to TRBJ2-1, with 10 nucleotides matching TRBD1. Per germline, CDR1 MNHEY and CDR2 SMNVEV (reference sequence). The CDR3 covers 15 residues. The trim removed 3 bases at V and 6 bases at J, leaving 5 bases unmatched. The CDR3, as DNA: TGTGCCAGCAGTTTGCACGGACAGGGGGGCAATGAGCAGTTCTTC. Its protein is CASSLHGQGGNEQFF.

The rearrangement links TRBV2 to TRBJ1-5; D remains unclear. V was pared by 4 bases and J by 0 bases, with 10 bases between. This CDR3 contains 15 residues. The germline CDR1 and CDR2 sequences are SNHLY and FYNNEI. The CDR3 spells CASSVQSYSNQPQHF. Written as DNA, the CDR3 is TGTGCCAGCAGTGTACAGTCATATAGCAATCAGCCCCAGCATTTT.

The chain links TRBV9 to TRBJ1-6; 7 bases are shared with TRBD1. With 3 bases clipped from V and 6 bases from J, the junction kept 6 bases outside the gene matches. Germline-derived CDR1 and CDR2 are SGDLS and YYNGEE. The CDR3 is made up of 15 amino acids. CDR3 sequence: CASSGGDRANSPLHF. In DNA, the CDR3 is TGTGCCAGCAGCGGCGGAGACAGGGCTAATTCACCCCTCCACTTT.

V and J are TRBV3-1 and TRBJ1-1; perhaps TRBD1 as D (5 bases). Trimming shortened V by 5 bases and J by 3 bases, and 19 bases separated the two germline ends. Germline-derived CDR1 and CDR2 are LGHDT and YNNKEL (reference sequence). The CDR3 consists of 16 residues. CDR3 sequence reads: CASSFSPFQGYTEAFF. CDR3 DNA sequence: TGTGCCAGCAGCTTCTCCCCCTTTCAGGGCTACACTGAAGCTTTCTTT.

This rearrangement joins TRBV18 to TRBJ1-1; D is unresolved. This CDR3 contains 13 residues. V was cut by 8 bases and J by 0 bases, with 10 bases left in between. Per the germline V gene, CDR1 is KGHSH and CDR2 is LQKENI. The CDR3: CASADGMNTEAFF. The CDR3 DNA sequence: TGTGCCAGCGCGGACGGAATGAACACTGAAGCTTTCTTT.

The chain combines TRBV24-1 with TRBJ2-1, with TRBD2 matching 7 bases. J was trimmed by 4 bases and V by 4 bases; bases with no gene match: 9. CDR1 and CDR2 from the germline V gene are KGHDR and SFDVKD. The CDR3 has 16 amino acids. The CDR3 DNA follows: TGTGCCACCAGTGACTCCCTAGCGGACACTTACAATGAGCAGTTCTTC. It specifies CATSDSLADTYNEQFF.

This clonotype was seen only once. The rearrangement joins TRBV14 to TRBJ1-2, with a possible D match to TRBD1 (5 bases). From germline, CDR1 is SGHDN and CDR2 FVKESK. V gave up 8 bases and J gave up 4 bases, with 14 bases separating them. The CDR3 contains 13 residues. CDR3 bases: TGTGCCAGCCAAAGGGCAGGGATCTATGGCTACACCTTC. This codes for CASQRAGIYGYTF.

This clonotype has only one observation. The V gene is TRBV9, the J gene TRBJ2-1, with D perhaps matching TRBD2 (5 bases). The CDR3 totals 15 residues. Trimming took off 4 bases at V and 10 bases at J, with 21 bases between the two ends. Germline CDR1 and CDR2: SGDLS and YYNGEE. The CDR3 loop reads CASSFRLDSREEQFF. The DNA for the CDR3 is TGTGCCAGCAGCTTTAGGCTGGATAGTAGGGAGGAGCAGTTCTTC.

This clonotype has only one observation. The chain couples TRBV20-1 to TRBJ1-2; maybe TRBD1 (6 bases). Between the trimmed V and J ends, which lost 6 bases and 5 bases, there was a span of 13 bases. The CDR3 has 12 residues. Germline CDR1 and CDR2: DFQATT and SNEGSKA (reference sequence). DNA of the CDR3: TGCAGTGCGAAGGACAGTGGGTATGGCTACACCTTC. This encodes CSAKDSGYGYTF.

The chain joins TRBV5-4 to TRBJ2-3; no definite D call. The CDR3 totals 13 residues. Trimming shortened V by 0 bases and J by 1 base, and 3 bases separated the two germline ends. The germline CDR1 and CDR2 sequences are SGHNT and YYREEE (reference sequence). The CDR3 region has the DNA TGTGCCAGCAGCTTGGAGGGCACAGATACGCAGTATTTT. Translated, it gives CASSLEGTDTQYF.

Here the CDR3 DNA reads TGTGCCATCAGTGAGTACCGGTGGAGCTCCTACAATGAGCAGTTCTTC. This translates into CAISEYRWSSYNEQFF. The chain employs TRBV10-3 and TRBJ2-1; D unclear. The CDR3 contains 16 residues. The ends were cut back, 1 base at V and 0 bases at J, with 10 bases in the middle. Germline V gene lookup returns CDR1 ENHRY and CDR2 SYGVKD.

The chain combines TRBV29-1 with TRBJ2-5, with D maybe TRBD1 (6 bases). V was trimmed by 6 bases and J by 5 bases, leaving 16 bases between them. Germline V gives CDR1 SQVTM, CDR2 ANQGSEA. The CDR3 loop spans 13 amino acids. The CDR3 nucleotides are TGCAGCGTAACCCAGGGGATAGTGGAGACCCAGTACTTC. Amino acids: CSVTQGIVETQYF.

This rearrangement joins TRBV6-5 to TRBJ2-3; D possibly corresponds to TRBD2 (6 bases). Trimming pared 5 bases from V and 0 bases from J, leaving 12 bases between. The CDR3 runs 15 residues. From germline, CDR1 is MNHEY and CDR2 SVGAGI. CDR3 DNA: TGTGCCAGCAGTCCTGGGACTCTAAGCACAGATACGCAGTATTTT. Its protein is CASSPGTLSTDTQYF.

This chain connects TRBV3-1 to TRBJ1-3, with D tentatively TRBD1 (6 bases). With 1 base removed from V and 0 bases from J, the gap between germline ends came to 10 bases. The CDR3 is made up of 16 amino acids. Germline V gene sequence: CDR1 LGHDT, CDR2 YNNKEL (reference sequence). The CDR3 coding sequence is TGTGCCAGCAGCCAAGCCGACAGGAGCTCTGGAAACACCATATATTTT. Its protein is CASSQADRSSGNTIYF.

The V gene is TRBV6-1, the J gene TRBJ2-3, with D perhaps TRBD1 (6 bases). This CDR3 contains 15 residues. From germline, CDR1 is MNHNS and CDR2 SASEGT. Trimming pared 4 bases from V and 2 bases from J, leaving 13 bases between. The CDR3, as DNA: TGTGCCAGCAGTGTTACAGGGTACATCACAGATACGCAGTATTTT. This translates into CASSVTGYITDTQYF.

V gene TRBV20-1 combines with J gene TRBJ2-7; a possible D gene is TRBD2 (7 bases). Germline loops: CDR1 DFQATT, CDR2 SNEGSKA (reference sequence). Trimming shortened V by 0 bases and J by 5 bases, and 14 bases separated the two germline ends. The CDR3 spans 14 residues. The CDR3 nucleotides read TGCAGTGCTAGAGATACAGGGAGGGGTAACGAGCAGTACTTC. Its translation is CSARDTGRGNEQYF.